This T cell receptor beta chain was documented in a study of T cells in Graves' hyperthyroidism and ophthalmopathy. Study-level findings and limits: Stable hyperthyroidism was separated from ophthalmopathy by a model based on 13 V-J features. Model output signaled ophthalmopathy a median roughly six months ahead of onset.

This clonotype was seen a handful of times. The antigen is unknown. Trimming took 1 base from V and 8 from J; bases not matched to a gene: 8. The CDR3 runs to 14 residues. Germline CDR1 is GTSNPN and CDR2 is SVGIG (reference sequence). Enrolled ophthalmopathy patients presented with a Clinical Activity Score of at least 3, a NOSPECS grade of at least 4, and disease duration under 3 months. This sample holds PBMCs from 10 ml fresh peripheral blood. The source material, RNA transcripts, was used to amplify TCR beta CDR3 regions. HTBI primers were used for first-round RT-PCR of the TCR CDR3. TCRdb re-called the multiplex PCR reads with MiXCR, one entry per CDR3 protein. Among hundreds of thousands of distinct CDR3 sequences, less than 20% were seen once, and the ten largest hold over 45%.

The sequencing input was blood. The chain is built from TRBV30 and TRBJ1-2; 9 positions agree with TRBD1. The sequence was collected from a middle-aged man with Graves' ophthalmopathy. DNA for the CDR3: TGTGCCTGGAGTGCTACCAGGACAGGGGAAGGCTACACCTTC. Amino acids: CAWSATRTGEGYTF.